This T cell receptor beta chain is drawn from a study of cytomegalovirus exposure and HLA in healthy donors. Study findings and constraints: Usually a TCR sequence was rare, but some public TCRs were found in many donors. In vitro confirmation showed a few CMV-associated chains to be CMV antigen specific.

From the approximately 120-subject validation cohort, which was separate from the roughly 670-subject first cohort, the donors were drawn. A note on this clone: Its matching antigen is unknown.

Method: immunoSEQ multiplex PCR; TCRdb's copy keeps in-frame clones and lacks some. Of 250,000 to 300,000 clones in the sample, 90% were seen once. Germline trimming cut 5 bases from V and 1 base from J; bases unmatched to any gene: 1. Germline CDR1 is SQVTM and CDR2 is ANQGSEA. This CDR3 comprises 12 residues. Sequenced input: PBMCs. The chain has TRBV29-1 and TRBJ1-1, with 7 positions matching TRBD1. The source of this sequence is a woman aged 18-30 years in good health and CMV-seronegative. The CDR3, as DNA: TGCAGCGTTACAGGGGAGAACACTGAAGCTTTCTTT. This encodes CSVTGENTEAFF.